This T cell receptor beta chain was captured by sequencing in a study of graft-versus-host responses after intestinal transplantation. Study-wide context: Recipients across the board were started on anti-thymocyte globulin induction, then kept on tacrolimus and steroids for approximately three years. General study points: Clonal ratios of graft-versus-host to host-versus-graft in allografts were high for patients exhibiting graft-donor T cell macrochimerism. The marrow of recipients harbored GvH clones, and ileum or blood showed some of them first.

The assay was immunoSEQ multiplex PCR, and TCRdb's table has in-frame clones only and misses some. The data show about 88,000 clones, around 93% seen once. Trimming cost V 0 bases and J 5 bases; bases outside gene matches: 8. CDR3 length: 17 residues. Germline values: CDR1 SGDLS, CDR2 YYNGEE. In the case of this clone: Its matching antigen is unknown.

The sample here was unstimulated CD4+ T cells sorted from spleen or lymph node cells, taken before transplant. This sequence was found in a human donor who was the organ donor for an intestinal transplant. This chain joins TRBV9 and TRBJ2-5; 12 bases line up with TRBD2. The CDR3, as DNA: TGTGCCAGCAGCGTAGATCCTAGCGGGGGGGCAGGGGAGACCCAGTACTTC. This translates into CASSVDPSGGAGETQYF.